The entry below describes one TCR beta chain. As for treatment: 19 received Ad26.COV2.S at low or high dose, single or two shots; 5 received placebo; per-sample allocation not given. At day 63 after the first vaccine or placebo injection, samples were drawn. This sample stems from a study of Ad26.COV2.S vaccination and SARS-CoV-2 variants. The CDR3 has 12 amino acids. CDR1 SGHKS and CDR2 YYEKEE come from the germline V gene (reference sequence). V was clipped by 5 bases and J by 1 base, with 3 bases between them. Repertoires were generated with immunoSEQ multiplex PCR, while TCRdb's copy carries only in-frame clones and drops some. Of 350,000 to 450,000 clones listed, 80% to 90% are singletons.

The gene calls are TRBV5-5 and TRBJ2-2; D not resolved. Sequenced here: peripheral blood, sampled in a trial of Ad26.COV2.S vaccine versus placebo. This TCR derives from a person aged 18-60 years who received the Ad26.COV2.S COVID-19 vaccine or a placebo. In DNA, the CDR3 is TGTGCCAGCAGTCAGAACACCGGGGAGCTGTTTTTT. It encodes CASSQNTGELFF.